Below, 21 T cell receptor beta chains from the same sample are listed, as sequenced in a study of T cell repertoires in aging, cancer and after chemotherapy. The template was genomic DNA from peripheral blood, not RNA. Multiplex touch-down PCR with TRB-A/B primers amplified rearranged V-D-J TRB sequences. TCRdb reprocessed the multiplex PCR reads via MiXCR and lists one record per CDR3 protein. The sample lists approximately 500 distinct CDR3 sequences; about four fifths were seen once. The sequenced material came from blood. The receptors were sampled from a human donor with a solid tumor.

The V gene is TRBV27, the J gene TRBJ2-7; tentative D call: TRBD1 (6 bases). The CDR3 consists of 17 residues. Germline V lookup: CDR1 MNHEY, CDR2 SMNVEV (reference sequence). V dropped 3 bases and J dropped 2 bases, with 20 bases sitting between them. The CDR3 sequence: CASSFHAQGSSPYEQYF. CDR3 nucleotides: TGTGCCAGCAGTTTCCATGCGCAGGGGAGTAGTCCCTACGAGCAGTACTTC.

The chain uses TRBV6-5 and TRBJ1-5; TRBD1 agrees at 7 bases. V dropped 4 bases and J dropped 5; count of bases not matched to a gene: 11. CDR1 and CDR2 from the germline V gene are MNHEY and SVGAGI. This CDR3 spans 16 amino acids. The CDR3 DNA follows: TGTGCCAGCAGTTCCCCCTCGAACAGGGGATATCAGCCCCAGCATTTT. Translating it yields CASSSPSNRGYQPQHF.

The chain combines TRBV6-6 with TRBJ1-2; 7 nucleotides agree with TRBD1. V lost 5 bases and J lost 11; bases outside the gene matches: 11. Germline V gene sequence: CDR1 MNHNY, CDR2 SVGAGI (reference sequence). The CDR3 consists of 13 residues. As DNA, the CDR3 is TGTGCCAGCAGTCCCGGGACAGAGGCCCGGTACACCTTC. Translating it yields CASSPGTEARYTF.

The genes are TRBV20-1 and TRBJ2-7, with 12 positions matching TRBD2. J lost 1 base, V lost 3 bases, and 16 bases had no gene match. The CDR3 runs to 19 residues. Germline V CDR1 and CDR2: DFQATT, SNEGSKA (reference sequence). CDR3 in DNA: TGCAGTGCTAGCAGTGTGACTAGCGGGAGTCGGATAAGGTCCTACGAGCAGTACTTC. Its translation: CSASSVTSGSRIRSYEQYF.

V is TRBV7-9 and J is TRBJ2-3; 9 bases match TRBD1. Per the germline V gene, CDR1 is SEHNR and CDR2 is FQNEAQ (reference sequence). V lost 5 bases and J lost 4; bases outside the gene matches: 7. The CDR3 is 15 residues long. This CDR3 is CASSPGQGRSDTQYF. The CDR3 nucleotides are TGTGCCAGCAGCCCCGGACAGGGGAGGTCAGATACGCAGTATTTT.

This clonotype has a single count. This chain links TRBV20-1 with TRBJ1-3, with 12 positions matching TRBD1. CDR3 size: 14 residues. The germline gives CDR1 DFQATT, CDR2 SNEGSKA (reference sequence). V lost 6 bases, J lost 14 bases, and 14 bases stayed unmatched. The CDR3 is CSATGTGGSRRVYF. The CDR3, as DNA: TGCAGTGCGACCGGGACAGGGGGCTCCCGAAGGGTATATTTT.

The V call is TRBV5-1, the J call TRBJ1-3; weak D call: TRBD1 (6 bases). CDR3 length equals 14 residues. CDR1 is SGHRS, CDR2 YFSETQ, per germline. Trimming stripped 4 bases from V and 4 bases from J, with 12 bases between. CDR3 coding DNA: TGCGCCAGCAGCCCGGGGACAAGCGGAAACACCATATATTTT. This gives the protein CASSPGTSGNTIYF.

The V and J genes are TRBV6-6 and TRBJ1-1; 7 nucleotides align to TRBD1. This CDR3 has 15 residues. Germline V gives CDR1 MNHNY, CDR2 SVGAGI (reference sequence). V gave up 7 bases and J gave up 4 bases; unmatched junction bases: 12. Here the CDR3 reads CASINSGTVGTEAFF. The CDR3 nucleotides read TGTGCCAGCATCAACTCCGGGACAGTTGGCACTGAAGCTTTCTTT.

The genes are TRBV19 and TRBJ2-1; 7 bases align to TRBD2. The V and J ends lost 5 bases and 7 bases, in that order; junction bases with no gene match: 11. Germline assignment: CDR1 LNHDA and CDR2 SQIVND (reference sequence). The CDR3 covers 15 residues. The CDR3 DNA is TGTGCCAGTAGTTTCCTAGCGGTCGAGGGGAATGAGCAGTTCTTC. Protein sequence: CASSFLAVEGNEQFF. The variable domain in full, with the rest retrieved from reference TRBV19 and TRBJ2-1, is DGGITQSPKYLFRKEGQNVTLSCEQNLNHDAMYWYRQDPGQGLRLIYYSQIVNDFQKGDIAEGYSVSREKKESFPLTVTSAQKNPTAFYLCASSFLAVEGNEQFFGPGTRLTVL.

The CDR3 nucleotides read TGTGCCAGCAGTTACTCGGCATACCAAGAGACCCAGTACTTC. Translation gives CASSYSAYQETQYF. The chain links TRBV6-6 to TRBJ2-5; D is ambiguous. The V end lost 0 bases, the J end lost 0 bases, and 5 bases lay between the germline ends. Germline V gene data show CDR1 as MNHNY and CDR2 as SVGAGI (reference sequence). CDR3 length equals 14 residues.

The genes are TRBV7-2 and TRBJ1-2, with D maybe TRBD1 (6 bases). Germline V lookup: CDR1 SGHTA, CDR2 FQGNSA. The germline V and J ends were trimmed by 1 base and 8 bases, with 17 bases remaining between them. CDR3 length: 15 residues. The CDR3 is CASSLDPGETEGYTF. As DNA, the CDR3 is TGTGCCAGCAGCTTAGACCCAGGGGAGACGGAGGGCTACACCTTC.

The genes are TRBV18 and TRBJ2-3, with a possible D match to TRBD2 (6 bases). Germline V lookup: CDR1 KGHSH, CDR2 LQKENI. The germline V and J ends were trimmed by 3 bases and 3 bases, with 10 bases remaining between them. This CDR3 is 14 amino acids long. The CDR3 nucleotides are TGTGCCAGCTCACCCTTGGACTATACAGATACGCAGTATTTT. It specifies CASSPLDYTDTQYF.

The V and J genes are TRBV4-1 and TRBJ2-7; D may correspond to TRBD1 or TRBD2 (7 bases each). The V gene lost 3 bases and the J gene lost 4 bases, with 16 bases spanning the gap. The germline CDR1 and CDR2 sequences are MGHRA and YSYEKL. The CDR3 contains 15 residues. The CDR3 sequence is CASSHGQGEGYEQYF. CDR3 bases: TGCGCCAGCAGCCATGGCCAGGGGGAGGGTTACGAGCAGTACTTC.

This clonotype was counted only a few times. The CDR3 nucleotides are TGTGCCAGCACAGGGGGACTCCGGAGGGCCAATGAAAAACTGTTTTTT. Translating gives CASTGGLRRANEKLFF. This sequence joins TRBV5-6 and TRBJ1-4, with 7 bases aligning to TRBD1. CDR3 length: 16 amino acids. The V segment lost 6 bases and the J segment 5 bases; nucleotides outside the gene matches: 13. Germline V gene sequence: CDR1 SGHDT, CDR2 YYEEEE.

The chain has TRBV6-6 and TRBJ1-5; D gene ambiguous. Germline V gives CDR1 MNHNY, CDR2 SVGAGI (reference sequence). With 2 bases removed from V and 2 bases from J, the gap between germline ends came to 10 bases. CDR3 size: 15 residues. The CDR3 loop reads CASSYSGHGNQPQHF. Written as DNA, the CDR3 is TGTGCCAGCAGTTACAGCGGGCATGGCAATCAGCCCCAGCATTTT.

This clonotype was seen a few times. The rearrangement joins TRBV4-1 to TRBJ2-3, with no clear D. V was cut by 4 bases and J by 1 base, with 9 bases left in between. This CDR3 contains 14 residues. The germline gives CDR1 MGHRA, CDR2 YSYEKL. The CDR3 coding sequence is TGCGCCAGCAGCCCGGGCCGTCGCACAGATACGCAGTATTTT. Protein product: CASSPGRRTDTQYF.

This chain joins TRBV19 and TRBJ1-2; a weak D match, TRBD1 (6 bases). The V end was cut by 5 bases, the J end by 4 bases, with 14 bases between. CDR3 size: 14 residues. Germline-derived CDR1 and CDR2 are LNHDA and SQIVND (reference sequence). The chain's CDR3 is CASSPMDSPYGYTF. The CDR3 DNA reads TGTGCCAGTAGTCCGATGGACAGCCCCTATGGCTACACCTTC. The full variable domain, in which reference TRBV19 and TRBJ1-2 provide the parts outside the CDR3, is DGGITQSPKYLFRKEGQNVTLSCEQNLNHDAMYWYRQDPGQGLRLIYYSQIVNDFQKGDIAEGYSVSREKKESFPLTVTSAQKNPTAFYLCASSPMDSPYGYTFGSGTRLTVV.

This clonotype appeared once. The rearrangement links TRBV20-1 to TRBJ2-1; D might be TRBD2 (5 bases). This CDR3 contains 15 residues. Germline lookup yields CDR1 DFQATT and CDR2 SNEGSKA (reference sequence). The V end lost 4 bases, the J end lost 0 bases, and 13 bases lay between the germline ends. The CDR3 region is CSATPGDGSYNEQFF. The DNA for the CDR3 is TGCAGTGCTACCCCCGGGGATGGCTCCTACAATGAGCAGTTCTTC.

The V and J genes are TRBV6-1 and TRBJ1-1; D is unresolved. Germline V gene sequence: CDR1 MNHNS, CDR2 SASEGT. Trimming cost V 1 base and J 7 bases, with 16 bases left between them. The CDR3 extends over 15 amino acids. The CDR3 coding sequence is TGTGCCAGCAGTGAAGGGCAGTCGGGAGGGATTGAAGCTTTCTTT. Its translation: CASSEGQSGGIEAFF.

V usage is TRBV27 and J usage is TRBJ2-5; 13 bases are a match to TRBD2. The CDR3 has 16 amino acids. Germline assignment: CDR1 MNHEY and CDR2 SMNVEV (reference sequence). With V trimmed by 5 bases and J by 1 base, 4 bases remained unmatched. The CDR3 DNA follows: TGTGCCAGCAGTCGACTAGCGGGGGGCCTCCAAGAGACCCAGTACTTC. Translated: CASSRLAGGLQETQYF.

The CDR3 here is CASSFPPSYEQYF. In DNA, the CDR3 is TGTGCCAGCAGCTTCCCCCCCTCCTACGAGCAGTACTTC. The chain couples TRBV7-9 to TRBJ2-7; D call uncertain. Per germline, CDR1 SEHNR and CDR2 FQNEAQ (reference sequence). The CDR3 is 13 amino acids. Between the trimmed V and J ends, which lost 3 bases and 0 bases, there was a span of 6 bases.